One sample yielded the 20 T cell receptor beta chains listed below, sequenced in a study of blood T cells in healthy people across ages (dated by TCRdb to 2015 to 2017). The library was produced with 5' RACE. Reads for this sample came from an Illumina HiSeq 2500. The second PCR ran for about 6 to 12 cycles and used a J-beta primer mix along with a sample-barcoded 5' primer. TCRdb reprocessing: public reads trimmed at Q25 with fastp, clones called with MiXCR, in-frame beta chains kept. Rows are unified per CDR3 protein, each entry keeping the most common DNA and genes. Recorded for this sample are 2 million or so distinct CDR3 sequences; 40% to 55% of them occurred a single time. In total, the top ten clones hold 2.1% of the sample. Sequenced input: blood. The receptors were gathered from a woman in her forties in good health.

This chain links TRBV24-1 with TRBJ1-2; 7 positions agree with TRBD1. V shed 4 bases, J shed 4 bases, and the junction held 5 bases outside the gene matches. The CDR3 has 14 amino acids. Germline CDR1 reads KGHDR; CDR2 reads SFDVKD. CDR3 nucleotides: TGTGCCACCAGTGACAAGCAGGGGGTCTATGGCTACACCTTC. Translating gives CATSDKQGVYGYTF.

This clonotype was observed a few times. The CDR3 region has the DNA TGTGCCAGCTCACCACAGGGGGCAGATGAAAAACTGTTTTTT. As protein: CASSPQGADEKLFF. The rearrangement joins TRBV18 to TRBJ1-4; the match to TRBD1 covers 7 bases. The CDR3 runs 14 residues. Germline V gene data show CDR1 as KGHSH and CDR2 as LQKENI. V gave up 1 base and J gave up 6 bases; unmatched junction bases: 2.

CDR3 sequence: CSARLLGNTEAFF. The CDR3 coding sequence is TGCAGTGCTAGGCTCCTGGGGAACACTGAAGCTTTCTTT. This chain links TRBV20-1 with TRBJ1-1; no clear D. V shed 3 bases and J shed 1 base, with 9 bases lying between them. The germline gives CDR1 DFQATT, CDR2 SNEGSKA (reference sequence). This CDR3 has 13 residues.

This clonotype has a count of ten or more. This sequence joins TRBV29-1 and TRBJ2-4; D might be TRBD1 (5 bases). Trimming took 4 bases from V and 7 from J, leaving 8 bases between them. Germline V CDR1 and CDR2: SQVTM, ANQGSEA. This CDR3 region has 11 residues. The CDR3 here is CSVGAGNIQYF. The CDR3 DNA is TGCAGCGTTGGAGCAGGGAACATTCAGTACTTC. Combining the CDR3 with reference TRBV29-1 and TRBJ2-4 gives the whole variable domain SAVISQKPSRDICQRGTSLTIQCQVDSQVTMMFWYRQQPGQSLTLIATANQGSEATYESGFVIDKFPISRPNLTFSTLTVSNMSPEDSSIYLCSVGAGNIQYFGAGTRLSVL.

V is TRBV6-2 or TRBV6-3 and J is TRBJ2-3; D possibly matches TRBD1 or TRBD2 (5 bases each). There are 13 residues in the CDR3. Per the germline V gene, CDR1 is MNHEY and CDR2 is SVGEGT. Between the trimmed V and J ends, which lost 7 bases and 3 bases, there was a span of 11 bases. CDR3 sequence: CASTGTQTDTQYF. Written as DNA, the CDR3 is TGTGCCAGCACGGGGACCCAAACAGATACGCAGTATTTT.

This clonotype was counted a few times. The rearrangement links TRBV20-1 to TRBJ2-3; tentatively, D is TRBD2 (7 bases). V was shortened by 3 bases and J by 5 bases, with 12 bases between the two germline ends. This CDR3 comprises 13 residues. Germline CDR1 and CDR2: DFQATT and SNEGSKA (reference sequence). In nucleotides, the CDR3 is TGCAGTGCTAGCGGGGGGCCCGGAGATACGCAGTATTTT. Protein product: CSASGGPGDTQYF.

The table lists this clonotype with a count of one. CDR3 nucleotides: TGTGCCAGCAGCCAAGGTACAGGGGGCGAAAATGAAGAGACCCAGTACTTC. It translates to CASSQGTGGENEETQYF. The genes are TRBV4-2 and TRBJ2-5, with TRBD1 matching 9 bases. Germline V gene data show CDR1 as LGHNA and CDR2 as YNFKEQ. Trimming at V came to 1 base and at J to 3 bases, leaving 9 bases not matched to a gene. The CDR3 extends over 17 amino acids.

The genes are TRBV4-2 and TRBJ1-4, with a possible D match to TRBD1 (6 bases). V shed 0 bases and J shed 3 bases, with 11 bases lying between them. This CDR3 is built from 16 residues. Looked up from germline, CDR1 is LGHNA and CDR2 is YNFKEQ. CDR3 nucleotides: TGTGCCAGCAGCCAAGAAGGGGGACGGCCTAATGAAAAACTGTTTTTT. Translating it yields CASSQEGGRPNEKLFF.

In this sample, this clonotype turned up once. CDR3 in DNA: TGTGCCAGCAGCGTAGGGGCAGCGGGGATACAAGAGACCCAGTACTTC. As protein: CASSVGAAGIQETQYF. V and J are TRBV9 and TRBJ2-5, with TRBD2 matching 7 bases. The germline V gene encodes CDR1 SGDLS and CDR2 YYNGEE. The CDR3 is 16 amino acids. V trimming: 0 bases; J trimming: 2 bases; junction bases outside the gene matches: 7.

This clonotype was counted only a few times. V gene TRBV7-2 combines with J gene TRBJ2-1; 11 positions match TRBD2. The V gene end was trimmed by 1 base and the J gene end by 5 bases; junction bases not matched to a gene: 1. Germline lookup yields CDR1 SGHTA and CDR2 FQGNSA. The CDR3 length is 15 residues. The CDR3 DNA reads as TGTGCCAGCAGCTTAGATAGCGGGGGGGACAATGAGCAGTTCTTC. Amino acid sequence: CASSLDSGGDNEQFF.

This sequence joins TRBV7-2 and TRBJ1-4; 7 nucleotides match TRBD1. With 5 bases clipped from V and 8 bases from J, the junction kept 11 bases outside the gene matches. Germline assignment: CDR1 SGHTA and CDR2 FQGNSA. This CDR3 has 15 residues. The CDR3 region is CASSGSTGSTEKLFF. The CDR3 coding sequence is TGTGCCAGCAGCGGGTCGACAGGGTCGACAGAAAAACTGTTTTTT.

The chain is built from TRBV14 and TRBJ2-3; D not certain. The CDR3 extends over 14 amino acids. Trimming took off 1 base at V and 4 bases at J, with 9 bases between the two ends. From germline, CDR1 is SGHDN and CDR2 FVKESK. The CDR3 reads CASSQGARSDTQYF. CDR3 coding DNA: TGTGCCAGCAGCCAAGGGGCTAGATCAGATACGCAGTATTTT. The whole variable domain, remainder taken from reference TRBV14 and TRBJ2-3, is EAGVTQFPSHSVIEKGQTVTLRCDPISGHDNLYWYRRVMGKEIKFLLHFVKESKQDESGMPNNRFLAERTGGTYSTLKVQPAELEDSGVYFCASSQGARSDTQYFGPGTRLTVL.

This chain links TRBV28 with TRBJ2-7; D might be TRBD2 (6 bases). The CDR3 contains 13 residues. The germline gives CDR1 MDHEN, CDR2 SYDVKM. The V end lost 7 bases, the J end lost 3 bases, and 13 bases lay between the germline ends. The CDR3 here is CASTLGGGYEQYF. The CDR3 region has the DNA TGTGCCAGCACCTTGGGGGGTGGCTACGAGCAGTACTTC.

The chain carries TRBV6-5 and TRBJ2-1; D not resolved. The CDR3 is made up of 13 amino acids. Trimming stripped 2 bases from V and 8 bases from J, with 10 bases between. Germline V gene data show CDR1 as MNHEY and CDR2 as SVGAGI. CDR3 loop: CASSYGPFDEQFF. In nucleotides, the CDR3 is TGTGCCAGCAGTTACGGGCCTTTCGATGAGCAGTTCTTC.

CDR3 DNA sequence: TGCAGTGCTGGGGAGCGCGGGGAGCAGTACTTC. This encodes CSAGERGEQYF. The rearrangement uses TRBV20-1 and TRBJ2-5; a weak D match, TRBD2 (6 bases). The CDR3 length is 11 residues. Trimming took 5 bases from V and 11 from J, leaving 15 bases between them. Germline lookup yields CDR1 DFQATT and CDR2 SNEGSKA (reference sequence).

This clonotype was counted many times. The chain recombines TRBV7-2 with TRBJ2-7, with 10 positions matching TRBD2. V was pared by 4 bases and J by 4 bases, with 7 bases of the junction left unmatched. The CDR3 runs to 15 residues. In germline, CDR1 is SGHTA, CDR2 FQGNSA. The CDR3 sequence is CASSSLAGLTYEQYF. In DNA, the CDR3 is TGTGCCAGCAGCTCACTAGCGGGGTTAACATACGAGCAGTACTTC.

This clonotype was counted only a few times. The CDR3: CASSQVQPMLSNEQFF. CDR3 coding DNA: TGTGCCAGCAGCCAAGTGCAACCAATGTTGAGCAATGAGCAGTTCTTC. The gene calls are TRBV3-1 and TRBJ2-1; D call uncertain. V gave up 1 base and J gave up 6 bases, with 16 bases separating them. CDR3 length equals 16 residues. Looked up from germline, CDR1 is LGHDT and CDR2 is YNNKEL (reference sequence).

This chain connects TRBV14 to TRBJ1-2; 7 bases align to TRBD1. Trimming at V came to 4 bases and at J to 2 bases, leaving 10 bases not matched to a gene. The germline V gene has CDR1 SGHDN and CDR2 FVKESK. This CDR3 has 16 residues. The CDR3 DNA is TGTGCCAGCAGCCCGACAGGGCTTGGGGAGAACTATGGCTACACCTTC. Encoded protein: CASSPTGLGENYGYTF.

CDR3 bases: TGTGCCAGCTCCCAACGGGTGGACACTGAAGCTTTCTTT. Protein: CASSQRVDTEAFF. The chain carries TRBV18 and TRBJ1-1; no reliable D call. The CDR3 length is 13 residues. V was trimmed by 6 bases and J by 3 bases, leaving 11 bases between them. The germline gives CDR1 KGHSH, CDR2 LQKENI.

The chain employs TRBV7-2 and TRBJ1-2; D possibly corresponds to TRBD1 (6 bases). Germline CDR1 reads SGHTA; CDR2 reads FQGNSA. The CDR3 length is 14 residues. Deletions cut 1 base from V and 13 bases from J, with 19 bases between. The CDR3: CASSLVSAGAFSTF. The DNA for the CDR3 is TGTGCCAGCAGCTTAGTCTCGGCAGGGGCCTTCTCCACCTTC.